Listed below are T cell receptor beta chains from one sample, sequenced in a study of cytomegalovirus exposure and HLA in healthy donors. Using immunoSEQ multiplex PCR, the repertoire was profiled, and TCRdb retains in-frame clones only, with some absent. The profile covers under 150,000 clones, with roughly two thirds appearing a single time and about 7.7% taken by the ten largest. The specimen was PBMCs. The source of these receptors is a man younger than 35 in good health and CMV-seropositive. The CDR3 runs from the conserved cysteine through the conserved F or W. A D gene is named only where the DNA matches it firmly. The size entry is marked missing in some rows and otherwise reads once, few, many or a size class.

>TRBV5-1|TRBJ2-5|once|.
CASSSANKGQYQETQYF
TGCGCCAGCAGCTCGGCTAATAAAGGACAGTACCAAGAGACCCAGTACTTC
>TRBV5-4|TRBJ1-2|once|TRBD1
CASSYWTGAPRSVYGYTF
TGTGCCAGCAGCTACTGGACAGGCGCCCCCCGCAGCGTCTATGGCTACACCTTC
>TRBV7-9|TRBJ1-4|.|TRBD1
CASSSDRVRDNEKLFF
TGTGCCAGCAGCTCAGACAGGGTGAGGGATAATGAAAAACTGTTTTTT
>TRBV2|TRBJ2-7|once|TRBD2
CASSEGGGFYEQYF
TGTGCCAGCAGTGAGGGGGGGGGTTTCTACGAGCAGTACTTC
>TRBV10-1|TRBJ1-1|.|.
CASSQTGNTEAFF
TGCGCCAGCAGTCAGACAGGGAACACTGAAGCTTTCTTT
>TRBV11-3|TRBJ1-6|.|TRBD1
CASSSRQGPGSPLHF
TGTGCCAGCAGCTCCAGACAGGGTCCGGGCTCACCCCTCCACTTT
>TRBV7-6|TRBJ2-7|.|TRBD1
CASSRQGASVEQYF
TGTGCCAGCAGCAGACAGGGGGCCTCGGTCGAGCAGTACTTC
>TRBV5-4|TRBJ2-3|.|.
CASSLGSRGSGTDTQYF
TGTGCCAGCAGCTTGGGTTCCCGCGGGTCGGGCACAGATACGCAGTATTTT
>TRBV5-1|TRBJ2-1|.|.
CASSLADNEQFF
TGCGCCAGCAGCTTGGCGGACAATGAGCAGTTCTTC
>TRBV6-4|TRBJ2-3|once|TRBD2
CASSPGLATDTQYF
TGTGCCAGCAGCCCGGGACTAGCCACAGATACGCAGTATTTT
>TRBV6-5|TRBJ2-7|.|.
CASSYSTESGEQYF
TGTGCCAGCAGTTACTCGACCGAGAGCGGCGAGCAGTACTTC
>TRBV5-1|TRBJ1-6|.|.
CASSFLQANTNSPLHF
TGCGCCAGCAGCTTTTTACAGGCAAATACCAATTCACCCCTCCACTTT
>TRBV30|TRBJ1-1|once|.
CAWHTNTEAFF
TGTGCCTGGCACACGAACACTGAAGCTTTCTTT
>TRBV19|TRBJ2-7|few|.
CASTGGESLYEQYF
TGTGCCAGTACGGGTGGGGAGAGTCTCTACGAGCAGTACTTC
>TRBV28|TRBJ2-3|once|TRBD2
CASSLWLAGTRTDTQYF
TGTGCCAGCAGTTTATGGCTAGCGGGGACACGCACAGATACGCAGTATTTT
>TRBV19|TRBJ1-4|.|TRBD1
CASTGTGSLATNEKLFF
TGTGCCAGTACCGGGACAGGGAGTTTGGCAACTAATGAAAAACTGTTTTTT
>TRBV7-9|TRBJ1-4|.|TRBD1
CASSSSRQGLTNEKLFF
TGTGCCAGCAGCTCTAGCAGACAGGGCCTAACTAATGAAAAACTGTTTTTT
>TRBV4-1|TRBJ2-3|.|.
CASSQAGFRDTQYF
TGCGCCAGCAGCCAGGCAGGGTTTCGGGATACGCAGTATTTT
>TRBV9|TRBJ2-1|.|.
CASGKHGSSYNEQFF
TGTGCCAGCGGGAAACACGGGAGCTCCTACAATGAGCAGTTCTTC
>TRBV28|TRBJ2-2|few|TRBD1
CASSPRTGVHGELFF
TGTGCCAGCAGTCCCCGGACAGGGGTTCACGGGGAGCTGTTTTTT
>TRBV4-1|TRBJ1-2|few|TRBD1
CASSQRTGGANYGYTF
TGCGCCAGCAGCCAACGAACAGGGGGTGCTAACTATGGCTACACCTTC
>TRBV5-1|TRBJ2-2|.|.
CASSFNWQAGELFF
TGCGCCAGCAGCTTTAATTGGCAGGCCGGGGAGCTGTTTTTT
>TRBV5-1|TRBJ1-2|.|.
CASSRGLIENYGYTF
TGCGCCAGCAGCCGGGGGTTGATTGAGAACTATGGCTACACCTTC
>TRBV5-1|TRBJ2-5|.|.
CASSLGQLQETQYF
TGCGCCAGCAGCTTGGGACAGCTACAAGAGACCCAGTACTTC
>TRBV6-5|TRBJ2-7|.|TRBD1
CASTRTGVRNEQYF
TGTGCCAGCACCCGGACAGGGGTGCGGAACGAGCAGTACTTC
>TRBV2|TRBJ1-3|few|.
CASDRDTGNTIYF
TGTGCCAGCGACAGAGATACTGGAAACACCATATATTTT
>TRBV27|TRBJ2-5|.|TRBD2
CASSPKGWRGTQETQYF
TGTGCCAGCAGCCCCAAGGGTTGGCGGGGGACCCAAGAGACCCAGTACTTC